Shown below are 20 T cell receptor beta chains from a single sample sequenced in a study of blood T cells in healthy people across ages. Then a second PCR, running roughly 7 to 11 cycles, was carried out with a sample-barcoded 5' primer and a J-beta primer mix. TCRdb recomputed calls from the 5' RACE reads with MiXCR, one row per CDR3 protein. The profile shows over 950,000 distinct CDR3 sequences, approximately 38% of them singletons. Sequenced material: blood. These receptors originate from a man aged 18 to 30 in good health.

Many counts were recorded for this clonotype. At one boundary the junction diverges from the germline segment, which might be a read error. The chain recombines TRBV4-1 with TRBJ1-5, with D possibly being TRBD1 (5 bases). The germline gives CDR1 MGHRA, CDR2 YSYEKL. This CDR3 contains 15 residues. The CDR3 is CASSQAGGSNQPQHF. In DNA, the CDR3 is TGTGCCAGCAGCCAGGCGGGGGGTAGCAATCAGCCCCAGCATTTT.

This clonotype appeared a few times. V gene TRBV7-8 combines with J gene TRBJ2-3; no reliable D call. The CDR3 contains 13 residues. Germline loops: CDR1 SGHVS, CDR2 FQNEAQ. The V gene lost 5 bases and the J gene lost 6 bases, with 12 bases spanning the gap. The CDR3 bases are TGTGCCAGCAGCCCAAGCCTCTGGGATACGCAGTATTTT. Its protein is CASSPSLWDTQYF.

This clonotype has a handful of counts. The V gene is TRBV7-2, the J gene TRBJ2-1; no reliable D call. This CDR3 contains 15 residues. Germline values: CDR1 SGHTA, CDR2 FQGNSA. Trimming left V 5 bases short and J 0 bases short, with 11 bases between. The CDR3 nucleotides are TGTGCCAGCAGCCTACAAGGCCGCTCCTACAATGAGCAGTTCTTC. Translated: CASSLQGRSYNEQFF.

The chain couples TRBV3-1 to TRBJ2-1; D is perhaps TRBD1 (6 bases). This CDR3 comprises 14 residues. V lost 4 bases and J lost 10, with 17 bases in between. The germline gives CDR1 LGHDT, CDR2 YNNKEL (reference sequence). CDR3 sequence (DNA): TGTGCCAGCAGCCCTACTGACAGGCCTCACGAGCAGTTCTTC. Its protein product is CASSPTDRPHEQFF.

This clonotype was observed a handful of times. This chain links TRBV12-5 with TRBJ1-1; 11 bases are a match to TRBD1. Germline values: CDR1 LGHNT, CDR2 FRNRAP. This CDR3 comprises 14 residues. The CDR3 is CASGLGQGDTEAFF. The CDR3 DNA sequence: TGTGCCAGCGGCCTGGGACAGGGGGACACTGAAGCTTTCTTT.

This clonotype was seen a handful of times. V is TRBV6-2 or TRBV6-3 and J is TRBJ2-7, with D perhaps TRBD1 (6 bases). Germline loops: CDR1 MNHEY, CDR2 SVGEGT. This CDR3 spans 16 amino acids. V shed 0 bases and J shed 6 bases, with 18 bases lying between them. The chain's CDR3 is CASSYSGDTGTAEQYF. In DNA, the CDR3 is TGTGCCAGCAGTTACTCGGGGGACACCGGTACTGCCGAGCAGTACTTC.

The chain combines TRBV20-1 with TRBJ1-5; weak D call: TRBD1 (5 bases). The CDR3 consists of 11 residues. V shed 5 bases and J shed 6 bases, with 8 bases lying between them. CDR1 is DFQATT and CDR2 is SNEGSKA in the germline V gene (reference sequence). This chain's CDR3 is CSAAGSQPQHF. In DNA form, the CDR3 reads TGCAGTGCTGCAGGGAGTCAGCCCCAGCATTTT.

This clonotype was found a few times. The rearrangement joins TRBV6-5 to TRBJ2-1; 13 positions agree with TRBD2. The CDR3 is 16 residues long. Losses at the gene ends were 6 bases for V and 6 bases for J; bases not matched to a gene: 8. Germline-derived CDR1 and CDR2 are MNHEY and SVGAGI. The CDR3 DNA reads as TGTGCCAGCAGCCGGACTAGCGGGGGTATACTCAATGAGCAGTTCTTC. Protein: CASSRTSGGILNEQFF.

The genes are TRBV3-1 and TRBJ2-5; TRBD2 aligns across 9 bases. CDR1 is LGHDT and CDR2 is YNNKEL in the germline V gene (reference sequence). V dropped 4 bases and J dropped 5; count of bases not matched to a gene: 8. This CDR3 region has 15 residues. CDR3 DNA: TGTGCCAGCAGCCCCCTAGGACTAGCGTCGGAGACCCAGTACTTC. Its protein product is CASSPLGLASETQYF.

This clonotype appeared a few times. The chain carries TRBV2 and TRBJ2-3; D perhaps matches TRBD1 (5 bases). V lost 7 bases and J 2 bases, leaving 13 bases between the germline ends. The CDR3 is made up of 14 amino acids. The germline CDR1 and CDR2 sequences are SNHLY and FYNNEI. In nucleotides, the CDR3 is TGTGCCAGCATCGGCAGGGTGAACACAGATACGCAGTATTTT. This sequence encodes CASIGRVNTDTQYF.

The chain carries TRBV27 and TRBJ2-2; 12 bases fit TRBD2. The CDR3 runs to 16 residues. Germline V lookup: CDR1 MNHEY, CDR2 SMNVEV (reference sequence). V dropped 5 bases and J dropped 7; count of bases not matched to a gene: 8. The CDR3: CASSDSGLAGFGELFF. The CDR3 DNA is TGTGCCAGCAGTGATTCTGGACTAGCGGGGTTCGGGGAGCTGTTTTTT.

There are many counts of this clonotype. V and J are TRBV4-3 and TRBJ2-5; unclear D gene. CDR3 length: 18 residues. The germline CDR1 and CDR2 sequences are LGHNA and YSLEER. Trimming pared 0 bases from V and 1 base from J, leaving 18 bases between. The CDR3: CASSQEYFAFHSQETQYF. The CDR3 nucleotides are TGCGCCAGCAGCCAAGAATACTTTGCGTTTCATTCCCAAGAGACCCAGTACTTC.

The chain joins TRBV20-1 to TRBJ2-1; the match to TRBD2 covers 13 bases. The junction had 9 bases not matched to a gene; V was cut back by 4 bases and J by 9 bases. CDR1 and CDR2 from the germline V gene are DFQATT and SNEGSKA (reference sequence). This CDR3 spans 15 amino acids. Here the CDR3 DNA reads TGCAGTGCTATATCCCGGACTAGCGGGGGTGGTGAGCAGTTCTTC. This encodes CSAISRTSGGGEQFF.

The CDR3 bases are TGTGCCAGCAGCGTGAAACAGGGGAGTAGGCACGAGCAGTACTTC. It is translated as CASSVKQGSRHEQYF. The chain couples TRBV9 to TRBJ2-5; 7 nucleotides line up with TRBD1. The better agreement between TRBJ2-7 and the DNA end casts doubt on the J call. Germline-derived CDR1 and CDR2 are SGDLS and YYNGEE. This CDR3 is built from 15 residues.

The chain couples TRBV4-3 to TRBJ1-2; D remains unclear. Germline lookup yields CDR1 LGHNA and CDR2 YSLEER. The V gene lost 4 bases and the J gene lost 3 bases, with 12 bases spanning the gap. This CDR3 contains 14 residues. The CDR3 loop is CASSLEVSDYGYTF. The DNA of the CDR3 is TGCGCCAGCAGCCTGGAGGTGTCAGACTATGGCTACACCTTC.

This clonotype has more than one count but fewer than ten. This chain uses TRBV10-3 with TRBJ1-1; D gene ambiguous. V was pared by 0 bases and J by 6 bases, with 8 bases between. Germline CDR1 reads ENHRY; CDR2 reads SYGVKD. The CDR3 is 13 amino acids. The CDR3 region is CAISESLTSEAFF. The CDR3 region has the DNA TGTGCCATCAGTGAGTCTCTGACTTCTGAAGCTTTCTTT.

This clonotype has just a few counts. The chain joins TRBV27 to TRBJ1-5, with 9 nucleotides matching TRBD1. Trimming at V came to 6 bases and at J to 7 bases, leaving 10 bases not matched to a gene. The germline CDR1 and CDR2 sequences are MNHEY and SMNVEV (reference sequence). The CDR3 totals 15 residues. The CDR3 region has the DNA TGTGCCAGCAGGCTACAGGGGGCGCTAGGCCAGCCCCAGCATTTT. Translated: CASRLQGALGQPQHF.

The sample holds a few counts of this clonotype. V is TRBV9 and J is TRBJ2-3; D might be TRBD1 or TRBD2, each matching 6 bases. In germline, CDR1 is SGDLS, CDR2 YYNGEE. The length of the CDR3 is 17 residues. Trimming removed 3 bases from V and 0 bases from J, with 17 bases in between. CDR3 sequence reads: CASSGRRGHQSTDTQYF. CDR3 nucleotide sequence: TGTGCCAGCAGCGGGCGGAGGGGACACCAAAGCACAGATACGCAGTATTTT. Looking up the rest from reference TRBV9 and TRBJ2-3 gives the full variable domain: DSGVTQTPKHLITATGQRVTLRCSPRSGDLSVYWYQQSLDQGLQFLIQYYNGEERAKGNILERFSAQQFPDLHSELNLSSLELGDSALYFCASSGRRGHQSTDTQYFGPGTRLTVL.

The chain couples TRBV4-2 to TRBJ1-4, with D tentatively TRBD1 (5 bases). Germline-derived CDR1 and CDR2 are LGHNA and YNFKEQ. The CDR3 loop spans 16 amino acids. Trimming took off 0 bases at V and 8 bases at J, with 16 bases between the two ends. The CDR3: CASSQDPGPREEKLFF. CDR3 DNA sequence: TGTGCCAGCAGCCAAGACCCGGGACCGAGAGAGGAAAAACTGTTTTTT.

This clonotype turned up a few times. The V call is TRBV7-2, the J call TRBJ1-5; the D gene is possibly TRBD1 (6 bases). The CDR3 has 15 amino acids. Per the germline V gene, CDR1 is SGHTA and CDR2 is FQGNSA. The V and J ends lost 4 bases and 9 bases respectively, with 19 bases between them. CDR3 bases: TGTGCCAGCAGCTCCGTTACCGGGACACGGTGGCCCCAGCATTTT. It specifies CASSSVTGTRWPQHF.